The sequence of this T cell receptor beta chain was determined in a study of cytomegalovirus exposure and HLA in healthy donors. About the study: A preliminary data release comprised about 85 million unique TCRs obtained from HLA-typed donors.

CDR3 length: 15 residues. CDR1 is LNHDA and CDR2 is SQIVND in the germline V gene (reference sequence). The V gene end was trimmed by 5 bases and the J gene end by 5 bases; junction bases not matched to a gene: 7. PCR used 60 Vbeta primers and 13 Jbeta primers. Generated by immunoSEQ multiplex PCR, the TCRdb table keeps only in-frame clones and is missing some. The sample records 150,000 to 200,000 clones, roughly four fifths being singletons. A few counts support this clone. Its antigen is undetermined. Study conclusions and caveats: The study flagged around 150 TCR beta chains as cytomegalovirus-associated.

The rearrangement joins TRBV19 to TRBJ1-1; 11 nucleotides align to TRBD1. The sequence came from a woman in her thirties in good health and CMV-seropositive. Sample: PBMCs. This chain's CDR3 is CASSLLDRGHTEAFF. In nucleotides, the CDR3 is TGTGCCAGTAGTCTCCTGGACAGGGGGCATACTGAAGCTTTCTTT.